Listed below are T cell receptor beta chains from one sample, sequenced in a study of graft-versus-host responses after intestinal transplantation. Their specific antigens are unknown. Method: immunoSEQ multiplex PCR; TCRdb's copy keeps in-frame clones and lacks some. The table lists some 87,000 clones, roughly 91% of them singletons. Specimen: unstimulated CD8+ T cells sorted from spleen or lymph node cells, collected before transplant. These receptors were collected from a human donor who was the organ donor for an intestinal transplant. Each CDR3 is given with its conserved first and last residue. The order of the fields is J gene, V gene, clone size, D gene, CDR3 protein, CDR3 DNA. A D gene is named only where the DNA matches it firmly. The listing skips clone size in some rows; elsewhere it reads once, few, many or a size class.

j_gene: TRBJ2-7; v_gene: TRBV6-5; abundance: -; d_gene: -; CDR3aa: CASSYGQSSYEQYF; CDR3nt: TGTGCCAGCAGTTACGGACAGTCGTCCTACGAGCAGTACTTC
j_gene: TRBJ2-5; v_gene: TRBV9; abundance: -; d_gene: -; CDR3aa: CASSVDASLRSFEETQYF; CDR3nt: TGTGCCAGCAGCGTAGATGCTAGTTTGCGGAGTTTCGAAGAGACCCAGTACTTC
j_gene: TRBJ1-2; v_gene: TRBV28; abundance: -; d_gene: -; CDR3aa: CASSWVGEDYGYTF; CDR3nt: TGTGCCAGCAGTTGGGTGGGAGAGGACTATGGCTACACCTTC
j_gene: TRBJ2-7; v_gene: TRBV5-1; abundance: -; d_gene: -; CDR3aa: CASSLEGLTYEQYF; CDR3nt: TGCGCCAGCAGCTTGGAGGGGCTTACCTACGAGCAGTACTTC
j_gene: TRBJ2-5; v_gene: TRBV19; abundance: once; d_gene: TRBD2; CDR3aa: CASSISGGETQYF; CDR3nt: TGTGCCAGTAGTATCTCGGGGGGGGAGACCCAGTACTTC
j_gene: TRBJ1-2; v_gene: TRBV9; abundance: -; d_gene: TRBD1; CDR3aa: CASSVEGTGYGYTF; CDR3nt: TGTGCCAGCAGCGTAGAAGGGACAGGGTATGGCTACACCTTC
j_gene: TRBJ2-1; v_gene: TRBV4-3; abundance: -; d_gene: TRBD2; CDR3aa: CASSQVVAGGSNEQFF; CDR3nt: TGCGCCAGCAGCCAAGTTGTAGCGGGAGGTAGTAATGAGCAGTTCTTC
j_gene: TRBJ2-5; v_gene: TRBV25-1; abundance: -; d_gene: -; CDR3aa: CASSEWRLAPGGDQYF; CDR3nt: TGTGCCAGCAGTGAATGGAGGCTGGCGCCCGGCGGGGACCAGTACTTC
j_gene: TRBJ1-6; v_gene: TRBV6-1; abundance: -; d_gene: -; CDR3aa: CASSETWSSYNSPLHF; CDR3nt: TGTGCCAGCAGTGAAACATGGAGCTCCTATAATTCACCCCTCCACTTT
j_gene: TRBJ1-5; v_gene: TRBV19; abundance: few; d_gene: -; CDR3aa: CGGGGYSNQPQHF; CDR3nt: TGTGGTGGGGGAGGGTATAGCAATCAGCCCCAGCATTTT
j_gene: TRBJ2-5; v_gene: TRBV13; abundance: -; d_gene: -; CDR3aa: CASSSSVETQYF; CDR3nt: TGTGCCAGCAGCTCCTCCGTTGAGACCCAGTACTTC
j_gene: TRBJ2-7; v_gene: TRBV19; abundance: -; d_gene: TRBD2; CDR3aa: CASSMSSGSYEQYF; CDR3nt: TGTGCCAGTAGCATGTCCAGCGGGAGCTACGAGCAGTACTTC
j_gene: TRBJ2-2; v_gene: TRBV5-6; abundance: -; d_gene: TRBD2; CDR3aa: CASSYLAGETGELFF; CDR3nt: TGTGCCAGCAGTTACCTAGCGGGGGAAACCGGGGAGCTGTTTTTT
j_gene: TRBJ2-1; v_gene: TRBV27; abundance: -; d_gene: -; CDR3aa: CASSSVLNEQFF; CDR3nt: TGTGCCAGCAGCAGTGTTTTAAATGAGCAGTTCTTC
j_gene: TRBJ1-1; v_gene: TRBV4-1; abundance: once; d_gene: TRBD1; CDR3aa: CASSQVFRGTEAFF; CDR3nt: TGCGCCAGCAGCCAAGTCTTCAGGGGGACTGAAGCTTTCTTT
j_gene: TRBJ2-2; v_gene: TRBV11-3; abundance: -; d_gene: TRBD2; CDR3aa: CASSDPVSGGARELFF; CDR3nt: TGTGCCAGCAGCGACCCTGTCAGCGGGGGGGCCCGGGAGCTGTTTTTT
j_gene: TRBJ2-5; v_gene: TRBV2; abundance: -; d_gene: -; CDR3aa: CASSEGAQSQETQYF; CDR3nt: TGTGCCAGCAGTGAAGGGGCCCAGAGCCAAGAGACCCAGTACTTC
j_gene: TRBJ1-3; v_gene: TRBV9; abundance: -; d_gene: -; CDR3aa: CASSVEGGSGNTIYF; CDR3nt: TGTGCCAGCAGCGTAGAGGGAGGCTCTGGAAACACCATATATTTT